This T cell receptor beta chain was retrieved from a study of blood T cell repertoires in COVID-19. Overall study context: Specimens from acute and convalescent COVID-19 originated in the United States, Italy and Spain. T cells, B-cell-depleted T cells, or PBMCs provided the cDNA or gDNA that served as material.

After removal of 8 bases from V and 7 bases from J, the junction contained 8 bases not matched to a gene. This CDR3 spans 15 amino acids. Germline CDR1 is MDHEN and CDR2 is SYDVKM. Clones were read by immunoSEQ multiplex PCR, and TCRdb kept only the in-frame ones, dropping some. The sample has about 68,000 clones, approximately 90% seen once; the top ten hold 6.9%. This clonotype was obtained from a human donor in a cohort sampled during active COVID-19. Sequenced material: peripheral blood. The rearrangement joins TRBV28 to TRBJ1-4; 12 bases match TRBD1. DNA of the CDR3: TGTGCCAGCGGGACAGGGGGCGCCGGGAGTGAAAAACTGTTTTTT. Protein: CASGTGGAGSEKLFF.